These T cell receptor beta chains were read from a single sample in a study of blood T cells in healthy people across ages. TCRdb used MiXCR to reprocess the 5' RACE reads, holding one entry per CDR3 protein. Of more than 1,000,000 distinct CDR3 sequences listed, roughly a quarter are singletons. This same sample was also part of a study on T cells of mothers and their children.

Sequencing used blood. The receptors stem from a girl under 10 years old in good health. Each CDR3 is given with its conserved first and last residue. The D gene is left open where the match is weak. Where a row states a size, it is once, few, many or the class of an expanded clone; other rows omit it.

d_call: TRBD2; clone_size: NA; v_call: TRBV27; j_call: TRBJ2-7; cdr3_aa: CASRRTSGITEQYF; cdr3_nt: TGTGCCAGCAGACGGACTAGCGGGATTACCGAGCAGTACTTC
d_call: NA; clone_size: NA; v_call: TRBV5-6; j_call: TRBJ2-7; cdr3_aa: CASSRETSYEQYF; cdr3_nt: TGTGCCAGCAGTAGGGAGACCTCCTACGAGCAGTACTTC
d_call: NA; clone_size: NA; v_call: TRBV7-8; j_call: TRBJ2-5; cdr3_aa: CASILQGWRATQYF; cdr3_nt: TGTGCCAGCATCCTCCAAGGGTGGCGGGCGACCCAGTACTTC
d_call: TRBD2; clone_size: few; v_call: TRBV28; j_call: TRBJ2-1; cdr3_aa: CASSPRSGLPSNEQFF; cdr3_nt: TGTGCCAGCAGCCCGCGATCGGGACTACCGTCCAATGAGCAGTTCTTC
d_call: NA; clone_size: few; v_call: TRBV6-1; j_call: TRBJ2-5; cdr3_aa: CASTKRLTMQETQYF; cdr3_nt: TGTGCCAGCACTAAGAGGCTAACCATGCAAGAGACCCAGTACTTC
d_call: NA; clone_size: NA; v_call: TRBV4-3; j_call: TRBJ2-3; cdr3_aa: CASSQDGTTDTQYF; cdr3_nt: TGCGCCAGCAGCCAAGATGGCACCACAGATACGCAGTATTTT
d_call: NA; clone_size: NA; v_call: TRBV2; j_call: TRBJ2-3; cdr3_aa: CASISSVLTDTQYF; cdr3_nt: TGTGCCAGCATATCCAGTGTCTTGACAGATACGCAGTATTTT
d_call: TRBD2; clone_size: few; v_call: TRBV9; j_call: TRBJ2-5; cdr3_aa: CASSVAVAGGPLETQYF; cdr3_nt: TGTGCCAGCAGCGTAGCTGTGGCGGGGGGGCCTCTAGAGACCCAGTACTTC
d_call: TRBD2; clone_size: once; v_call: TRBV5-6; j_call: TRBJ2-1; cdr3_aa: CASRETGLAAEQFF; cdr3_nt: TGTGCCAGCAGAGAGACGGGACTAGCAGCTGAGCAGTTCTTC
d_call: NA; clone_size: NA; v_call: TRBV3-1; j_call: TRBJ2-4; cdr3_aa: CASSQDLQAQNIQYF; cdr3_nt: TGTGCCAGCAGCCAAGATCTGCAGGCTCAAAACATTCAGTACTTC
d_call: NA; clone_size: NA; v_call: TRBV30; j_call: TRBJ2-1; cdr3_aa: CAWSVQGNEQFF; cdr3_nt: TGTGCCTGGAGTGTACAGGGAAATGAGCAGTTCTTC
d_call: NA; clone_size: many; v_call: TRBV7-2; j_call: TRBJ2-3; cdr3_aa: CASSLARSTDTQYF; cdr3_nt: TGTGCCAGCAGCTTAGCGCGGAGCACAGATACGCAGTATTTT
d_call: NA; clone_size: NA; v_call: TRBV7-7; j_call: TRBJ1-5; cdr3_aa: CASSLWAGESDNQPQHF; cdr3_nt: TGTGCTAGCAGCTTATGGGCCGGGGAGTCAGACAATCAGCCCCAGCATTTT
d_call: NA; clone_size: NA; v_call: TRBV4-3; j_call: TRBJ1-1; cdr3_aa: CASSRIPRTEAFF; cdr3_nt: TGCGCCAGCAGCCGAATCCCGAGGACTGAAGCTTTCTTT
d_call: NA; clone_size: few; v_call: TRBV4-1; j_call: TRBJ2-7; cdr3_aa: CASSQETLSYEQYF; cdr3_nt: TGCGCCAGCAGCCAGGAGACCCTTTCCTACGAGCAGTACTTC
d_call: TRBD2; clone_size: NA; v_call: TRBV10-1; j_call: TRBJ2-3; cdr3_aa: CASSRGRGDTQYF; cdr3_nt: TGCGCCAGCAGTCGCGGGAGGGGTGATACGCAGTATTTT
d_call: NA; clone_size: NA; v_call: TRBV5-1; j_call: TRBJ2-7; cdr3_aa: CASGVSSGAYEQYF; cdr3_nt: TGCGCCAGCGGCGTTTCCTCGGGGGCCTACGAGCAGTACTTC
d_call: TRBD1; clone_size: NA; v_call: TRBV12-3/TRBV12-4; j_call: TRBJ1-1; cdr3_aa: CASRRQGASMNTEAFF; cdr3_nt: TGTGCCAGCAGACGACAGGGGGCTTCTATGAACACTGAAGCTTTCTTT
d_call: NA; clone_size: few; v_call: TRBV14; j_call: TRBJ2-5; cdr3_aa: CASSQGGGGAEKTQYF; cdr3_nt: TGTGCCAGCAGCCAAGGTGGAGGGGGCGCGGAAAAGACCCAGTACTTC
d_call: NA; clone_size: NA; v_call: TRBV13; j_call: TRBJ1-1; cdr3_aa: CASIREVNTEAFF; cdr3_nt: TGTGCCAGCATCCGAGAAGTGAACACTGAAGCTTTCTTT